The 18 T cell receptor beta chains in this list originate from one sample, sequenced in a study of shared clonotypes between healthy human individuals. Method: immunoSEQ multiplex PCR; TCRdb's copy keeps in-frame clones and lacks some. Found here are 470,000 or so clones, roughly 80% of them singletons; the top ten hold roughly 13%. Sequencing was done on a sample of PBMCs. These receptor sequences come from a woman aged 40 to 55 in good health. Some clones in this sample may be carry-over from other donors' samples.

The chain recombines TRBV10-3 with TRBJ1-1; D remains ambiguous. From germline, CDR1 is ENHRY and CDR2 SYGVKD. The CDR3 loop spans 11 amino acids. Deletions cut 4 bases from V and 6 bases from J, with 6 bases between. The chain's CDR3 is CAISVSPEAFF. The CDR3 nucleotides read TGTGCCATCAGTGTTAGCCCTGAAGCTTTCTTT.

The chain uses TRBV28 and TRBJ2-7; a weak D match, TRBD2 (5 bases). This CDR3 region has 16 residues. Germline V gene sequence: CDR1 MDHEN, CDR2 SYDVKM. V was shortened by 5 bases and J by 1 base, with 18 bases between the two germline ends. This CDR3 is CASSTPGSIRSYEQYF. CDR3 DNA: TGTGCCAGCAGTACCCCGGGGAGTATAAGGTCCTACGAGCAGTACTTC.

The V call is TRBV28, the J call TRBJ1-1, with D possibly matching TRBD1 (5 bases). The CDR3 is 16 amino acids. Trimming pared 2 bases from V and 1 base from J, leaving 14 bases between. Per the germline V gene, CDR1 is MDHEN and CDR2 is SYDVKM. CDR3 DNA: TGTGCCAGCAGTTTACGTCCCAGGACACCGAACACTGAAGCTTTCTTT. It is translated as CASSLRPRTPNTEAFF.

This clone was counted at least ten times. This chain joins TRBV10-1 and TRBJ2-7; possible D gene TRBD2, 5 bases. V shed 5 bases and J shed 6 bases, with 11 bases lying between them. This CDR3 has 12 residues. Germline loops: CDR1 WNHNN, CDR2 SYGVQD (reference sequence). The CDR3 loop reads CASSSDAGEQYF. DNA of the CDR3: TGCGCCAGCAGTTCCGATGCGGGCGAGCAGTACTTC.

V gene TRBV6-1 combines with J gene TRBJ2-7; 11 positions match TRBD1. The CDR3 is 16 amino acids. Germline CDR1 is MNHNS and CDR2 is SASEGT. The ends lost 4 bases at V and 7 bases at J; junction bases unmatched: 12. This CDR3 reads CASSVNPGTGGLEQYF. The CDR3 nucleotides read TGTGCCAGCAGTGTCAACCCTGGGACAGGGGGACTAGAGCAGTACTTC.

In the case of this clone: A far more abundant clone sits one base away, making this likely a read error. This sequence joins TRBV4-2 and TRBJ2-7, with a tentative D call TRBD1 (5 bases). V dropped 2 bases and J dropped 2 bases, with 10 bases sitting between them. The CDR3 covers 14 residues. The V gene's germline CDR1 is LGHNA and CDR2 YNFKEQ. The CDR3 reads CASSQQQVTYEQYF. The CDR3 coding sequence is TGTGCCAGCAGCCAACAACAGGTGACCTACGAGCAGTACTTC.

The chain carries TRBV27 and TRBJ2-1, with 12 bases aligning to TRBD2. Germline trimming cut 4 bases from V and 3 bases from J; bases unmatched to any gene: 4. The germline gives CDR1 MNHEY, CDR2 SMNVEV (reference sequence). The CDR3 spans 16 residues. The CDR3 loop reads CASSSGTSGFYNEQFF. The DNA of the CDR3 is TGTGCCAGCAGTTCCGGGACTAGCGGGTTCTACAATGAGCAGTTCTTC.

On this clone: The likely explanation is a read error, given a far larger clone one base away. This chain joins TRBV6-4 and TRBJ2-1, with 9 bases that match TRBD2. This CDR3 has 15 residues. From germline, CDR1 is MRHNA and CDR2 SNTAGT. This CDR3 is CTSSDDAGGQDEQFF. The DNA for the CDR3 is TGTACCAGCAGTGACGACGCGGGAGGGCAGGATGAGCAGTTCTTC.

This chain joins TRBV7-3 and TRBJ2-1; maybe TRBD2 (6 bases). Germline lookup yields CDR1 SGHTA and CDR2 FQGTGA. This CDR3 is 15 amino acids long. V gave up 1 base and J gave up 3 bases, with 10 bases separating them. The CDR3 region is CASSLSLANYNEQFF. CDR3 bases: TGTGCCAGCAGCTTAAGCCTAGCGAACTACAATGAGCAGTTCTTC. The full variable domain, with the rest looked up from reference TRBV7-3 and TRBJ2-1, is GAGVSQTPSNKVTEKGKYVELRCDPISGHTALYWYRQSLGQGPEFLIYFQGTGAADDSGLPNDRFFAVRPEGSVSTLKIQRTERGDSAVYLCASSLSLANYNEQFFGPGTRLTVL.

The genes are TRBV9 and TRBJ1-3, with a possible D match to TRBD1 (5 bases). This CDR3 is built from 15 residues. Trimming shortened V by 0 bases and J by 0 bases, and 7 bases separated the two germline ends. CDR1 is SGDLS, CDR2 YYNGEE, per germline. CDR3 residues: CASSVEGASGNTIYF. The CDR3 nucleotides are TGTGCCAGCAGCGTAGAAGGGGCCTCTGGAAACACCATATATTTT.

The V gene is TRBV28, the J gene TRBJ1-2; D is undetermined. V lost 3 bases and J lost 7, with 12 bases in between. The CDR3 consists of 13 residues. Looked up from germline, CDR1 is MDHEN and CDR2 is SYDVKM. CDR3 DNA sequence: TGTGCCAGCAGTTTGACAACGGGCGGTGGCTACACCTTC. This translates into CASSLTTGGGYTF.

The count of this clone is one. The chain joins TRBV6-1 to TRBJ2-3; D call uncertain. Germline V gene data show CDR1 as MNHNS and CDR2 as SASEGT. Trimming removed 3 bases at V and 1 base at J, with 11 bases between. The CDR3 runs to 15 residues. The CDR3 coding sequence is TGTGCCAGCAGTGATGGGGTCTTCGGCACAGATACGCAGTATTTT. This codes for CASSDGVFGTDTQYF.

This clone has more than one count but fewer than ten. Additional DNA sequences in this sample encode the identical CDR3. The genes are TRBV5-1 and TRBJ1-5, with D uncertain. The germline gives CDR1 SGHRS, CDR2 YFSETQ. Trimming pared 0 bases from V and 4 bases from J, leaving 11 bases between. The CDR3 runs 15 residues. This CDR3 reads CASSLDGRPNQPQHF. The CDR3 DNA is TGCGCCAGCAGCTTGGATGGAAGACCTAATCAGCCCCAGCATTTT.

This sequence joins TRBV28 and TRBJ1-1, with D perhaps matching TRBD1 (5 bases). V lost 6 bases, J lost 5 bases, and 10 bases lay in between. CDR3 length: 12 residues. Germline V lookup: CDR1 MDHEN, CDR2 SYDVKM. In DNA form, the CDR3 reads TGTGCCAGCAGGGGGCCCAGAACTGAAGCTTTCTTT. Encoded protein: CASRGPRTEAFF.

On this clone: Given the absence of the conserved phenylalanine or tryptophan at the CDR3 end, a read error is likely. It is unclear where the CDR3 begins or ends on the DNA, so no DNA is shown, and the CDR3 is as TCRdb lists it. The chain has TRBV7-9 and TRBJ1-2. CDR1 and CDR2 from the germline V gene are SEHNR and FQNEAQ (reference sequence). The CDR3 length equals 14 residues, ends included. CDR3 amino acids: CASSLAASNYGYTL.

The chain joins TRBV19 to TRBJ2-7; 12 positions match TRBD1. The ends lost 6 bases at V and 6 bases at J; junction bases unmatched: 6. This CDR3 is built from 14 residues. CDR1 is LNHDA, CDR2 SQIVND, per germline (reference sequence). The chain's CDR3 is CASSRDRGRGEQYF. The DNA for the CDR3 is TGTGCCAGTAGCCGGGACAGGGGGCGCGGCGAGCAGTACTTC.

This chain connects TRBV9 to TRBJ2-1, with no clear D. Germline CDR1 and CDR2: SGDLS and YYNGEE. The CDR3 has 13 residues. V was trimmed by 0 bases and J by 10 bases, leaving 11 bases between them. CDR3 protein: CASSVGTRGEQFF. DNA of the CDR3: TGTGCCAGCAGCGTAGGGACCCGAGGCGAGCAGTTCTTC.

V usage is TRBV10-1 and J usage is TRBJ2-7, with 7 bases fitting TRBD1. The J segment lost 2 bases and the V segment lost 6 bases, leaving 10 bases of the junction unmatched. CDR3 length: 15 residues. The germline V gene has CDR1 WNHNN and CDR2 SYGVQD (reference sequence). The CDR3 loop is CASRHTGDRTYEQYF. CDR3 in DNA: TGCGCCAGCAGACATACAGGGGATCGTACCTACGAGCAGTACTTC.